The 16 T cell receptor beta chains presented below share a single source sample, sequenced in a study of a mutant IDH1 vaccine in newly diagnosed glioma. Data came from immunoSEQ multiplex PCR; TCRdb stores just in-frame clones and leaves some out. In the table there are around 56,000 clones, approximately 78% of which are singletons. The time point denotes: week 23, last vaccination. The investigators gave 300 ug of mutant IDH1 20-mer peptide in each vaccine dose, together with topical imiquimod. For these receptors, no antigen is known. This specimen consisted of PBMCs, obtained from a glioma patient whose treatment included an IDH1 peptide vaccine. The source is a woman in her forties with glioma. Some clones in this sample may be carry-over from other donors' samples.

The chain is built from TRBV5-1 and TRBJ2-7, with D hard to call. V was pared by 4 bases and J by 3 bases, with 5 bases between. CDR3 length: 11 amino acids. Germline loops: CDR1 SGHRS, CDR2 YFSETQ. CDR3 DNA: TGCGCCAGCAGCGCGCACTACGAGCAGTACTTC. Its translation: CASSAHYEQYF. The variable domain in full, with the rest retrieved from reference TRBV5-1 and TRBJ2-7, is KAGVTQTPRYLIKTRGQQVTLSCSPISGHRSVSWYQQTPGQGLQFLFEYFSETQRNKGNFPGRFSGRQFSNSRSEMNVSTLELGDSALYLCASSAHYEQYFGPGTRLTVT.

As DNA, the CDR3 is TGTGCCAGCAGCTGGACCGGCTCGGGGACCGGGGAGCTGTTTTTT. Amino acids: CASSWTGSGTGELFF. J is TRBJ2-2 and V is TRBV11-2, with D possibly matching TRBD2 (5 bases). Trimming removed 4 bases at V and 5 bases at J, with 14 bases between. This CDR3 is 15 amino acids long. Germline loops: CDR1 SGHAT, CDR2 FQNNGV.

This chain joins TRBV19 and TRBJ1-5; D is undetermined. Deletions cut 3 bases from V and 5 bases from J, with 11 bases between. CDR3 length: 14 residues. Germline loops: CDR1 LNHDA, CDR2 SQIVND (reference sequence). The CDR3 here is CASSITRSDQPQHF. In nucleotides, the CDR3 is TGTGCCAGTAGTATTACCCGGTCGGATCAGCCCCAGCATTTT.

The chain recombines TRBV9 with TRBJ1-2; 9 bases are a match to TRBD1. Per the germline V gene, CDR1 is SGDLS and CDR2 is YYNGEE. This CDR3 has 15 amino acids. The V segment lost 4 bases and the J segment 6 bases; nucleotides outside the gene matches: 10. This CDR3 is CASSLSRDRVDGYTF. In nucleotides, the CDR3 is TGTGCCAGCAGCCTGTCCCGGGACAGGGTCGATGGCTACACCTTC.

The chain carries TRBV2 and TRBJ1-4; 7 positions agree with TRBD1. Germline CDR1 is SNHLY and CDR2 is FYNNEI. V was pared by 4 bases and J by 7 bases, with 12 bases of the junction left unmatched. The CDR3 is 16 residues long. CDR3 in DNA: TGTGCCAGCAGTGGGGGGACAGCTAAAGGTAGTGAAAAACTGTTTTTT. Amino acids: CASSGGTAKGSEKLFF.

The J gene is TRBJ2-7, the V gene TRBV9, with 8 bases aligning to TRBD2. CDR3 size: 15 residues. J was trimmed by 4 bases and V by 0 bases; bases with no gene match: 6. Looked up from germline, CDR1 is SGDLS and CDR2 is YYNGEE. CDR3 in DNA: TGTGCCAGCAGCGTAGGTGGTAGCGGGGAGTACGAGCAGTACTTC. Encoded protein: CASSVGGSGEYEQYF.

The V call is TRBV19, the J call TRBJ1-5; 7 positions match TRBD1. CDR3 size: 18 residues. Per the germline V gene, CDR1 is LNHDA and CDR2 is SQIVND (reference sequence). The V gene end was trimmed by 6 bases and the J gene end by 0 bases; junction bases not matched to a gene: 14. CDR3 amino acids: CASRPTGSGGYSNQPQHF. DNA of the CDR3: TGTGCCAGTAGGCCGACAGGGTCTGGCGGATATAGCAATCAGCCCCAGCATTTT.

The J gene is TRBJ1-2, the V gene TRBV11-2; a possible D gene is TRBD1 (6 bases). The CDR3 sequence is 14 residues long. Germline V CDR1 and CDR2: SGHAT, FQNNGV. V lost 5 bases and J lost 0, with 10 bases in between. CDR3 nucleotide sequence: TGTGCCAGCAGCCGGACAGAAGCTAACTATGGCTACACCTTC. It codes for CASSRTEANYGYTF.

This chain connects TRBV7-2 to TRBJ2-6; TRBD1 matches at 7 bases. The CDR3 has 18 amino acids. Germline CDR1 is SGHTA and CDR2 is FQGNSA. Unmatched junction bases numbered 10, after V lost 5 bases and J lost 0 bases. The CDR3 region is CASSGYRGPSSGANVLTF. The CDR3 nucleotides read TGTGCCAGCAGCGGATACAGGGGCCCGAGCTCTGGGGCCAACGTCCTGACTTTC.

The chain has TRBV7-9 and TRBJ2-5; 10 bases map to TRBD2. Germline CDR1 and CDR2: SEHNR and FQNEAQ (reference sequence). The CDR3 is made up of 14 amino acids. V lost 5 bases and J lost 5; bases outside the gene matches: 5. The CDR3 is CASSPSSGGETQYF. The CDR3 DNA is TGTGCCAGCAGCCCCTCTAGCGGGGGCGAGACCCAGTACTTC.

J is TRBJ1-1 and V is TRBV5-8; D unclear. Germline assignment: CDR1 SGHTS and CDR2 YDEGEE. The CDR3 totals 13 residues. V was trimmed by 0 bases and J by 1 base, leaving 4 bases between them. Here the CDR3 reads CASSLVANTEAFF. In DNA form, the CDR3 reads TGTGCCAGCAGCTTGGTGGCGAACACTGAAGCTTTCTTT.

The chain recombines TRBV11-2 with TRBJ1-4; D is ambiguous. The V and J ends lost 0 bases and 7 bases respectively, with 3 bases between them. The CDR3 covers 12 residues. Germline V gene data show CDR1 as SGHAT and CDR2 as FQNNGV. The CDR3 sequence is CASSLDGEKLFF. CDR3 DNA sequence: TGTGCCAGCAGCTTAGATGGTGAAAAACTGTTTTTT. The full variable domain, its missing parts supplied by reference TRBV11-2 and TRBJ1-4, is EAGVAQSPRYKIIEKRQSVAFWCNPISGHATLYWYQQILGQGPKLLIQFQNNGVVDDSQLPKDRFSAERLKGVDSTLKIQPAKLEDSAVYLCASSLDGEKLFFGSGTQLSVL.

V and J are TRBV10-3 and TRBJ1-2; tentatively, D is TRBD1 (5 bases). Germline CDR1 reads ENHRY; CDR2 reads SYGVKD. V dropped 0 bases and J dropped 6 bases, with 11 bases sitting between them. CDR3 length equals 14 residues. The CDR3 DNA reads TGTGCCATCAGTGAGTCAAACACCAGGGATGGCTACACCTTC. Residues: CAISESNTRDGYTF.

CDR3 sequence: CASSLDGNYGYTF. Written as DNA, the CDR3 is TGTGCCAGCAGCCTAGACGGAAACTATGGCTACACCTTC. The genes are TRBV5-4 and TRBJ1-2; D remains unclear. V dropped 4 bases and J dropped 2 bases, with 9 bases sitting between them. Germline CDR1 is SGHNT and CDR2 is YYREEE (reference sequence). This CDR3 has 13 residues.

The V call is TRBV16, the J call TRBJ2-5; D not certain. The CDR3 covers 13 residues. CDR1 is KGHSY and CDR2 is FQNENV in the germline V gene. V was trimmed by 4 bases and J by 3 bases, leaving 9 bases between them. CDR3 residues: CASSRGREETQYF. The CDR3 region has the DNA TGTGCCAGCAGCCGGGGTCGTGAAGAGACCCAGTACTTC.

This clone was recorded once. This chain links TRBV12-5 with TRBJ2-7; maybe TRBD2 (6 bases). The CDR3 loop spans 16 amino acids. Trimming removed 4 bases at V and 0 bases at J, with 16 bases between. CDR1 LGHNT and CDR2 FRNRAP come from the germline V gene. The CDR3 region has the DNA TGTGCTAGTGGTTCTTCCGGGACTTCTAGCTCCTACGAGCAGTACTTC. It yields the protein CASGSSGTSSSYEQYF.